Listed below are T cell receptor beta chains from one sample, sequenced in a study of blood T cell repertoires in COVID-19. Using immunoSEQ multiplex PCR, the repertoire was profiled, and TCRdb retains in-frame clones only, with some absent. The sample contains 63,000 or so clones, 70% to 85% of which appear only once. The sequenced sample was peripheral blood. The receptor set was obtained from a man older than 75 with active COVID-19. Both conserved end residues are part of each CDR3. D genes are given only for firm matches. Size tells how often a clone was seen (once, few, many) or the class of an expanded clone, and some rows leave it out.

cdr3_aa,cdr3_nt,clone_size,j_call,d_call,v_call
CASRPSQREGPGEQYF,TGCGCCAGCAGGCCGTCACAGCGGGAGGGCCCCGGCGAGCAGTACTTC,NA,TRBJ2-7,TRBD2,TRBV4-1
CASPGVKMVNTEAFF,TGTGCCAGTCCAGGGGTTAAGATGGTGAACACTGAAGCTTTCTTT,NA,TRBJ1-1,NA,TRBV19
CASSPRIGATYNEQFF,TGTGCCAGCAGCCCCCGTATAGGGGCCACCTACAATGAGCAGTTCTTC,few,TRBJ2-1,NA,TRBV9
CSGGTGTGGEQFF,TGCAGCGGGGGGACCGGGACAGGGGGCGAGCAGTTCTTC,NA,TRBJ2-1,TRBD1,TRBV29-1
CASSQMTGGLYEQYF,TGTGCCAGCAGCCAAATGACAGGGGGTCTCTACGAGCAGTACTTC,NA,TRBJ2-7,TRBD1,TRBV7-9
CASRGGYADGYTF,TGTGCCAGCCGAGGGGGCTATGCAGATGGCTACACCTTC,few,TRBJ1-2,TRBD1,TRBV2
CASSPPVLTYEQYF,TGTGCCAGCTCACCACCCGTTCTTACCTACGAGCAGTACTTC,NA,TRBJ2-7,NA,TRBV18
CASSPGGAWKMNTEAFF,TGTGCCAGCAGCCCAGGGGGCGCCTGGAAGATGAACACTGAAGCTTTCTTT,NA,TRBJ1-1,TRBD1,TRBV7-9
CAISGPGSGARTGELFF,TGTGCCATCAGTGGCCCGGGGAGCGGGGCTAGGACCGGGGAGCTGTTTTTT,NA,TRBJ2-2,TRBD2,TRBV10-3
CASSVPRTGGVLDTQYF,TGTGCCAGCAGCGTACCTCGCACCGGGGGGGTATTAGATACGCAGTATTTT,NA,TRBJ2-3,TRBD2,TRBV9
CASSATSGGNTGELFF,TGTGCCAGTAGTGCAACTAGCGGGGGGAACACCGGGGAGCTGTTTTTT,few,TRBJ2-2,TRBD2,TRBV19
CASSFRVYNEQFF,TGTGCCAGCAGCTTCCGGGTCTACAATGAGCAGTTCTTC,NA,TRBJ2-1,NA,TRBV11-1
CASSPGLADLMGEQYF,TGTGCCAGTAGTCCGGGACTAGCGGATTTAATGGGGGAGCAGTACTTC,NA,TRBJ2-7,TRBD2,TRBV19
CASSEQTGIGAEQYF,TGTGCCAGCAGCGAACAGACAGGAATCGGGGCCGAGCAGTACTTC,NA,TRBJ2-7,NA,TRBV9
CASSAWGGHTSGPLYEQYF,TGTGCCAGCAGCGCATGGGGGGGACATACTAGCGGACCCCTCTACGAGCAGTACTTC,NA,TRBJ2-7,TRBD2,TRBV7-9
CASSIEGSGYNEQFF,TGTGCCAGTAGTATAGAGGGGTCGGGGTACAATGAGCAGTTCTTC,NA,TRBJ2-1,NA,TRBV19
CASSPPGLSYEQYF,TGTGCCAGCTCACCCCCGGGACTTTCCTACGAGCAGTACTTC,NA,TRBJ2-7,NA,TRBV18
CASSQPGQGTNYGYTF,TGTGCCAGCAGCCAACCGGGACAGGGAACGAACTATGGCTACACCTTC,NA,TRBJ1-2,TRBD1,TRBV4-2
CASSSRARSSYEQYF,TGTGCCAGCAGTTCCAGGGCGAGGAGCTCCTACGAGCAGTACTTC,NA,TRBJ2-7,NA,TRBV6-2/TRBV6-3
CAWTEQEYTEAFF,TGTGCCTGGACAGAACAGGAGTACACTGAAGCTTTCTTT,NA,TRBJ1-1,NA,TRBV30
CASSLRPGNQPQHF,TGTGCCAGCAGTTTGCGGCCAGGCAATCAGCCCCAGCATTTT,NA,TRBJ1-5,NA,TRBV27
CASSVGGIRSYEQYF,TGTGCCAGCAGCGTAGGCGGGATCCGATCCTACGAGCAGTACTTC,few,TRBJ2-7,NA,TRBV9
CASRSRERGSEAFF,TGTGCCAGCAGGTCCCGGGAGAGGGGATCTGAAGCTTTCTTT,NA,TRBJ1-1,NA,TRBV6-5
CASSQGSGGSYNEQFF,TGTGCCAGCAGCCAAGGTAGCGGGGGGTCCTACAATGAGCAGTTCTTC,NA,TRBJ2-1,TRBD2,TRBV3-1/TRBV3-2
CASSQGTSADTQYF,TGTGCCAGCAGCCAAGGGACTAGCGCAGATACGCAGTATTTT,NA,TRBJ2-3,TRBD2,TRBV3-1/TRBV3-2
CASSLAEQGANSPLHF,TGTGCCAGCAGCTTGGCCGAGCAGGGCGCGAATTCACCCCTCCACTTT,NA,TRBJ1-6,NA,TRBV5-5
CASSLVTAAGGYEQYF,TGTGCCAGCAGCTTAGTGACAGCCGCGGGGGGATACGAGCAGTACTTC,NA,TRBJ2-7,TRBD2,TRBV13
CASSLTGVGGDQPQHF,TGTGCCAGCAGCTTAACGGGGGTGGGAGGTGATCAGCCCCAGCATTTT,NA,TRBJ1-5,NA,TRBV7-8
CASSEGGWGEKLFF,TGTGCCAGCAGCGAAGGGGGCTGGGGTGAAAAACTGTTTTTT,once,TRBJ1-4,TRBD1,TRBV9
CASTRGELNTEAFF,TGTGCCAGCACCCGCGGGGAGCTGAACACTGAAGCTTTCTTT,NA,TRBJ1-1,NA,TRBV6-6
CASSHLTANTGELFF,TGCGCCAGCAGCCATTTGACAGCGAACACCGGGGAGCTGTTTTTT,NA,TRBJ2-2,NA,TRBV4-1
CASSENWGPYEQYF,TGTGCCAGCAGTGAAAACTGGGGCCCCTACGAGCAGTACTTC,NA,TRBJ2-7,NA,TRBV6-1
CASSLGGTGVNQPQHF,TGTGCCAGCAGCTTAGGTGGGACAGGGGTCAATCAGCCCCAGCATTTT,NA,TRBJ1-5,TRBD1,TRBV7-6
CASSLWQNTDTQYF,TGTGCCAGCAGTTTATGGCAGAACACAGATACGCAGTATTTT,NA,TRBJ2-3,NA,TRBV27
CASSPRSSQGTGNEQFF,TGTGCCAGCAGCCCGAGGTCCAGCCAGGGAACCGGCAATGAGCAGTTCTTC,NA,TRBJ2-1,NA,TRBV7-2
CASSVQGRNEKLFF,TGCGCCAGCAGTGTGCAGGGTCGGAATGAAAAACTGTTTTTT,NA,TRBJ1-4,NA,TRBV5-1
CASSPRRQGGWEAFF,TGTGCCAGCAGTCCCCGGCGACAGGGGGGCTGGGAAGCTTTCTTT,once,TRBJ1-1,TRBD1,TRBV27
CASSERQGAGTEAFF,TGTGCCAGTAGTGAAAGACAGGGGGCAGGAACTGAAGCTTTCTTT,NA,TRBJ1-1,TRBD1,TRBV19
CASSDGLAGGQETQYF,TGTGCCAGCAGCGACGGACTAGCGGGGGGTCAAGAGACCCAGTACTTC,NA,TRBJ2-5,TRBD2,TRBV7-2
CASSLEGHTYNEQFF,TGTGCCAGCAGCTTAGAGGGACACACCTACAATGAGCAGTTCTTC,NA,TRBJ2-1,NA,TRBV7-2
CASSQDITGLYNYGYTF,TGTGCCAGCAGCCAAGATATAACGGGGTTATACAACTATGGCTACACCTTC,NA,TRBJ1-2,NA,TRBV3-1/TRBV3-2
CASSLQGESSYEQYF,TGTGCCAGTAGTCTACAGGGGGAGAGCTCCTACGAGCAGTACTTC,once,TRBJ2-7,TRBD1,TRBV19
CASRIGQGSYEQYF,TGTGCCAGTAGGATCGGACAGGGGAGCTACGAGCAGTACTTC,NA,TRBJ2-7,TRBD1,TRBV19
CSVHSTGELFF,TGCAGCGTTCACAGCACCGGGGAGCTGTTTTTT,NA,TRBJ2-2,NA,TRBV29-1
CASSQGTGFRGFF,TGTGCCAGCAGCCAAGGAACCGGATTCAGGGGGTTCTTC,NA,TRBJ2-1,NA,TRBV3-1/TRBV3-2
CASSSRDRVSPLHF,TGTGCCAGCAGTTCGAGGGACAGGGTTTCACCCCTCCACTTT,once,TRBJ1-6,TRBD1,TRBV27
CASSEYGTGFHVNYGYTF,TGTGCCAGCAGTGAATACGGGACAGGGTTCCACGTCAACTATGGCTACACCTTC,NA,TRBJ1-2,TRBD1,TRBV6-1
CASRKYGTGDDGYTF,TGTGCCAGCAGAAAGTATGGGACAGGGGACGATGGCTACACCTTC,NA,TRBJ1-2,TRBD1,TRBV6-5
CASSLPGLADTQYF,TGTGCCAGCAGCCTCCCCGGACTGGCGGATACGCAGTATTTT,NA,TRBJ2-3,NA,TRBV5-4
CASRRQSNYGYTF,TGTGCCAGCAGGCGACAGAGTAACTATGGCTACACCTTC,once,TRBJ1-2,NA,TRBV6-5
CASSELLGGEKLFF,TGTGCCAGCAGTGAACTCTTGGGGGGTGAAAAACTGTTTTTT,NA,TRBJ1-4,NA,TRBV6-1
CASSFQQGVFHEQYF,TGTGCCAGCAGTTTTCAACAGGGCGTTTTCCACGAGCAGTACTTC,once,TRBJ2-7,NA,TRBV27
CASSYQLRWAKGHPYEQYF,TGTGCCAGCAGTTACCAGCTGAGATGGGCCAAGGGACACCCCTACGAGCAGTACTTC,NA,TRBJ2-7,NA,TRBV6-2/TRBV6-3
CASSLKTSGLTGELFF,TGTGCCAGCAGCTTAAAGACTAGCGGACTCACCGGGGAGCTGTTTTTT,NA,TRBJ2-2,TRBD2,TRBV7-6
CASSGLGTGVYNEQFF,TGTGCCAGTAGTGGCCTCGGGACAGGGGTGTACAATGAGCAGTTCTTC,NA,TRBJ2-1,TRBD1,TRBV19